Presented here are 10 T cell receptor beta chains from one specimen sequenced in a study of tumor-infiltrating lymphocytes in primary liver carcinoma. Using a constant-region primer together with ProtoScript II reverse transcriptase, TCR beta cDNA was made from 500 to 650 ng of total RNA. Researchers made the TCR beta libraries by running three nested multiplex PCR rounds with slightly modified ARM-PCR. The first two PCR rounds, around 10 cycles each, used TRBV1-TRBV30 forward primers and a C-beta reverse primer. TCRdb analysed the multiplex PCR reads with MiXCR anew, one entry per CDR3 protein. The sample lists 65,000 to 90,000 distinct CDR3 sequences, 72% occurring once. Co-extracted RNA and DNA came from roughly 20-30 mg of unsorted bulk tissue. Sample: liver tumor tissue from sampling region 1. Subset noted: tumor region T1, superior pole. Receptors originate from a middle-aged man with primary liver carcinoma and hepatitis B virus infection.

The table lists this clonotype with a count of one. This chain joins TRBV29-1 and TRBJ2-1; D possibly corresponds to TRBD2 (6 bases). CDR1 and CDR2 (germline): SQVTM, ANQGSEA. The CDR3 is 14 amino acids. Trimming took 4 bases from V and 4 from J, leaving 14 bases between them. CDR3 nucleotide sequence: TGCAGCGTTGTACTAGCCCCGCCGTACAATGAGCAGTTCTTC. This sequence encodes CSVVLAPPYNEQFF.

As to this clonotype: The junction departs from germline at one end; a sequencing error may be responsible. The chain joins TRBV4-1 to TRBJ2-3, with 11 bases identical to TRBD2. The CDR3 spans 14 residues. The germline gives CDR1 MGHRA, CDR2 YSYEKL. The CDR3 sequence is CDSSLTSGTDTQYF. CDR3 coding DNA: TGCGACAGCAGCCTGACTAGCGGGACAGATACTCAGTATTTT.

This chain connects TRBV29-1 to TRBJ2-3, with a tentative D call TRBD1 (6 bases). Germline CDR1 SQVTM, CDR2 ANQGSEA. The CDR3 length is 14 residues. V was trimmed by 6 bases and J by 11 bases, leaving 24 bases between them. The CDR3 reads CSVTAPLGADVQYF. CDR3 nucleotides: TGCAGCGTAACAGCGCCCTTGGGGGCAGATGTGCAGTATTTT.

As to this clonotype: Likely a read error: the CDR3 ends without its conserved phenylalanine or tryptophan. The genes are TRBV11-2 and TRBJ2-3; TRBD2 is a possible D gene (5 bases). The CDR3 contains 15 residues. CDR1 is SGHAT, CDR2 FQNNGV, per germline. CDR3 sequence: CTSSFQASSTDTQYL. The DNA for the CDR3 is TGTACCAGCAGCTTTCAGGCTTCTAGCACAGATACACAGTATCTT.

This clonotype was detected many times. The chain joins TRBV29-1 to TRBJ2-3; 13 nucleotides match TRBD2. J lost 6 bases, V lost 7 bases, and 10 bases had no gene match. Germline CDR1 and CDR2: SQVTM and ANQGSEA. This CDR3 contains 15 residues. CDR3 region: CSGGGTSGNLDTQYF. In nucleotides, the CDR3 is TGCAGCGGGGGGGGGACTAGCGGGAATCTCGATACGCAGTATTTT.

CDR3 nucleotide sequence: TGTGCCAGCATCCTCGTCGGGACTCTACCCTACGAGCAGTTCTTC. This encodes CASILVGTLPYEQFF. The chain has TRBV11-2 and TRBJ2-7; weak D call: TRBD2 (6 bases). The end of the DNA aligns better with TRBJ2-1, so the J call may be wrong. In germline, CDR1 is SGHAT, CDR2 FQNNGV. This CDR3 region has 15 residues.

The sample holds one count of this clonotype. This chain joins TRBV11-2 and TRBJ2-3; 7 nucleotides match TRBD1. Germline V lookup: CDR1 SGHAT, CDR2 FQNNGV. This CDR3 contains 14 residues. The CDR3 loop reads CCSSLSRGSDTQYF. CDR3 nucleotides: TGTTGCAGCAGCTTATCCAGGGGGTCAGATACGCAGTATTTT. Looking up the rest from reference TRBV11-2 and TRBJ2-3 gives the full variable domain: EAGVAQSPRYKIIEKRQSVAFWCNPISGHATLYWYQQILGQGPKLLIQFQNNGVVDDSQLPKDRFSAERLKGVDSTLKIQPAKLEDSAVYLCCSSLSRGSDTQYFGPGTRLTVL.

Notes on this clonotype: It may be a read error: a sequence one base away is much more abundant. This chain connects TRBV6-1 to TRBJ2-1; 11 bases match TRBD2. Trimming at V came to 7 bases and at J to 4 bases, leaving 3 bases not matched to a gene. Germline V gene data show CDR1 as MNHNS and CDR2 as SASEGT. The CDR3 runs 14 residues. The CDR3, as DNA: TGTGCCAGCATCGGGACTAGCGGTTACAATGAGCAGTTCTTC. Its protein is CASIGTSGYNEQFF.

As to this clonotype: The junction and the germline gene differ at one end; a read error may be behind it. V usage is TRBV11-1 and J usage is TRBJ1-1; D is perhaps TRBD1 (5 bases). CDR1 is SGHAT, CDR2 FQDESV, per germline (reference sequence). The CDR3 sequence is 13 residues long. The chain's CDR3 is CAISPGTNTGAFF. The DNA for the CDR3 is TGTGCCATCAGCCCCGGGACGAACACTGGAGCTTTCTTT.

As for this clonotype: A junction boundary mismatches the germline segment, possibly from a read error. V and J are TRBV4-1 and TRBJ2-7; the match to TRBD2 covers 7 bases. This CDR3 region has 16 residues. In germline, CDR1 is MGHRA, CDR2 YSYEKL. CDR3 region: CAGSQGSSGSSYEQYF. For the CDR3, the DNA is TGCGCCGGCAGCCAAGGTTCTAGCGGAAGCTCCTACGAGCAGTACTTC.